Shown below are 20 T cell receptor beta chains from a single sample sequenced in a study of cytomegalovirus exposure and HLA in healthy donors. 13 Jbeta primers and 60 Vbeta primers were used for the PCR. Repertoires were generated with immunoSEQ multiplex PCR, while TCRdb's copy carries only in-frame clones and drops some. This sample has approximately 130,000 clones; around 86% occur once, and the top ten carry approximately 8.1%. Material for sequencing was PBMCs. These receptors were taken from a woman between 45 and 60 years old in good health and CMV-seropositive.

In DNA form, the CDR3 reads TGTGCCATCAGGCCCCGGGGGGACGGGGAGACCCAGTACTTC. This codes for CAIRPRGDGETQYF. The rearrangement uses TRBV10-3 and TRBJ2-5; 7 bases are shared with TRBD2. The CDR3 is 14 residues long. Looked up from germline, CDR1 is ENHRY and CDR2 is SYGVKD. J was trimmed by 5 bases and V by 6 bases; bases with no gene match: 9.

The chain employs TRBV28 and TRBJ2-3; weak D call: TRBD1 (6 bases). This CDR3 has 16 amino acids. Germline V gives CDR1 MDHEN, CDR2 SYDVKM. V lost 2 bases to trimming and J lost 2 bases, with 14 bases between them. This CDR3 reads CASSLQGPPNTDTQYF. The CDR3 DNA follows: TGTGCCAGCAGTTTACAGGGGCCCCCGAACACAGATACGCAGTATTTT.

The DNA for the CDR3 is TGTGCCAGCAGCTTTGGACAGATCGAGACCCAGTACTTC. Its translation: CASSFGQIETQYF. The V gene is TRBV5-5, the J gene TRBJ2-5, with a weak D call TRBD1 (6 bases). This CDR3 contains 13 residues. Trimming removed 2 bases from V and 5 bases from J, with 10 bases in between. From germline, CDR1 is SGHKS and CDR2 YYEKEE (reference sequence).

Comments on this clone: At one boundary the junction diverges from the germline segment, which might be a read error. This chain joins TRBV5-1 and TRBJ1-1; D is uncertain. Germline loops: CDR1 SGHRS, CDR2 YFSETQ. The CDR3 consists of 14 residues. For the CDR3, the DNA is TGCGTCAGCAGCGCACAAGCGCCGAACACTGAAGCTTTCTTT. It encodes CVSSAQAPNTEAFF. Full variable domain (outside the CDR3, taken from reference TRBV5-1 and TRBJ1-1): KAGVTQTPRYLIKTRGQQVTLSCSPISGHRSVSWYQQTPGQGLQFLFEYFSETQRNKGNFPGRFSGRQFSNSRSEMNVSTLELGDSALYLCVSSAQAPNTEAFFGQGTRLTVV.

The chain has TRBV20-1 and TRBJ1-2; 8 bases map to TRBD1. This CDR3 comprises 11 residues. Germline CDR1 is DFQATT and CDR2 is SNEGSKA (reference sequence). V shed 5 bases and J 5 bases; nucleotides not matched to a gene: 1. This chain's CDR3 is CSAYRGYGYTF. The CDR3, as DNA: TGCAGTGCTTACAGGGGGTATGGCTACACCTTC.

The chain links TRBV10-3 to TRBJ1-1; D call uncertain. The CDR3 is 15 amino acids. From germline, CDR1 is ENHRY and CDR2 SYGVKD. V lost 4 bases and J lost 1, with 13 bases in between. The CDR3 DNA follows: TGTGCCATCAGTGGAGGGTTCATACCGAACACTGAAGCTTTCTTT. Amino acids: CAISGGFIPNTEAFF.

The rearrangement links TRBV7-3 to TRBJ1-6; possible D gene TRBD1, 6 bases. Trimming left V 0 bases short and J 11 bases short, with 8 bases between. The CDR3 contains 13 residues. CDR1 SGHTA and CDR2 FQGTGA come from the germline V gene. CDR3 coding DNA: TGTGCCAGCAGCTTAACTTCAGGGGCACCCCTCCACTTT. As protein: CASSLTSGAPLHF.

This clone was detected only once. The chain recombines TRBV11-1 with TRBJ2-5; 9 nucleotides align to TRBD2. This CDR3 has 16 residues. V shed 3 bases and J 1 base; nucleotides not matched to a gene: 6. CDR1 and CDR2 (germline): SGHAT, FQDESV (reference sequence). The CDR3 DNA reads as TGTGCCAGCAGCTTCGGGAAAGCGGGGGGCCAAGAGACCCAGTACTTC. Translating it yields CASSFGKAGGQETQYF. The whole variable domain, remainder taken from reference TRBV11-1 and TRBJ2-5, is EAEVAQSPRYKITEKSQAVAFWCDPISGHATLYWYRQILGQGPELLVQFQDESVVDDSQLPKDRFSAERLKGVDSTLKIQPAELGDSAMYLCASSFGKAGGQETQYFGPGTRLLVL.

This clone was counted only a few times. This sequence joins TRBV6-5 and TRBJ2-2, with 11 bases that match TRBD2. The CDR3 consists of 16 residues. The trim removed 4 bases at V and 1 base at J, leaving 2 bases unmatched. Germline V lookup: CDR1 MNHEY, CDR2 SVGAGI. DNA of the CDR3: TGTGCCAGCAGTTCCCTAGCGGGGGGGAACACCGGGGAGCTGTTTTTT. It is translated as CASSSLAGGNTGELFF.

The CDR3 DNA follows: TGTGCCAGCAGTCCCGGTGGCACTGAAGCTTTCTTT. It specifies CASSPGGTEAFF. V gene TRBV6-5 combines with J gene TRBJ1-1; D call uncertain. This CDR3 comprises 12 residues. The V and J ends lost 5 bases and 4 bases respectively, with 8 bases between them. Per germline, CDR1 MNHEY and CDR2 SVGAGI.

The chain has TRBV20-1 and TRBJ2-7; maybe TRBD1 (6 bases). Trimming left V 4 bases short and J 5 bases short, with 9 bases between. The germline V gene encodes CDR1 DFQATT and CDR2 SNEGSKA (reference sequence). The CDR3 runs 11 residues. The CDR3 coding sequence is TGCAGTGCTAACAGGGTTCACGAGCAGTACTTC. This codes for CSANRVHEQYF.

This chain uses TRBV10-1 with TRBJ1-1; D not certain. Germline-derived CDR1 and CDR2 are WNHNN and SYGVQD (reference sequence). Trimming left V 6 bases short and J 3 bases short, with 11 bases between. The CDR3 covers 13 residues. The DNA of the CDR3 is TGCGCCAGCAGCCATGGGGAGTACACTGAAGCTTTCTTT. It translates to CASSHGEYTEAFF.

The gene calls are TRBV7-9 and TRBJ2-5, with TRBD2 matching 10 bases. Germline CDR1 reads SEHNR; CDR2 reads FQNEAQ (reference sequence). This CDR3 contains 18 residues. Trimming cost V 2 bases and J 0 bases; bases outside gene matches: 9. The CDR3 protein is CASSLLGRAGGYQETQYF. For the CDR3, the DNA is TGTGCCAGCAGCTTATTAGGAAGAGCGGGGGGGTACCAAGAGACCCAGTACTTC.

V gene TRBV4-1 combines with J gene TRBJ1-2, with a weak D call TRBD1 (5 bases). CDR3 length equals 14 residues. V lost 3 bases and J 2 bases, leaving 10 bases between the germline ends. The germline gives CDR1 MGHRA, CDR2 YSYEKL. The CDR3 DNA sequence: TGCGCCAGCAGCCATGGGGGGGGAAACTATGGCTACACCTTC. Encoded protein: CASSHGGGNYGYTF.

For the CDR3, the DNA is TGTGCCAGCAGTTCGGGACTAGCAGAGTACAATGAGCAGTTCTTC. This sequence encodes CASSSGLAEYNEQFF. The chain has TRBV27 and TRBJ2-1, with 9 positions matching TRBD2. This CDR3 contains 15 residues. After removal of 4 bases from V and 4 bases from J, the junction contained 5 bases not matched to a gene. Germline V gene data show CDR1 as MNHEY and CDR2 as SMNVEV (reference sequence).

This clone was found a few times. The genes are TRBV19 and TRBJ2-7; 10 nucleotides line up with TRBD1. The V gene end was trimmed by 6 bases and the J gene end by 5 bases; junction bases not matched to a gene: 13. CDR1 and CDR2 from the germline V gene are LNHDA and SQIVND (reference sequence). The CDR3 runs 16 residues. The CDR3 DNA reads TGTGCCAGTAGGGACGGACCGGGACAGGGGTCTAACGAGCAGTACTTC. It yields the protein CASRDGPGQGSNEQYF. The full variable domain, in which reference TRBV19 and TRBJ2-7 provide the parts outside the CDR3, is DGGITQSPKYLFRKEGQNVTLSCEQNLNHDAMYWYRQDPGQGLRLIYYSQIVNDFQKGDIAEGYSVSREKKESFPLTVTSAQKNPTAFYLCASRDGPGQGSNEQYFGPGTRLTVT.

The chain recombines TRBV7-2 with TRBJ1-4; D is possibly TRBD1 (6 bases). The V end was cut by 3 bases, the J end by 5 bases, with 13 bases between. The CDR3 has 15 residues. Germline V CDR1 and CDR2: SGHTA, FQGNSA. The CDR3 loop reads CASSFGGGANEKLFF. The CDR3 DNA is TGTGCCAGCAGCTTCGGTGGGGGGGCGAATGAAAAACTGTTTTTT.

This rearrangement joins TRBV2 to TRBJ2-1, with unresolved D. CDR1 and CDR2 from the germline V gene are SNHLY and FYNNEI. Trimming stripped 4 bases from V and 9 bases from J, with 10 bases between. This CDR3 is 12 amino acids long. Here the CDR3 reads CASSAQGGEQFF. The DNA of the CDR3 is TGTGCCAGCAGTGCCCAAGGCGGTGAGCAGTTCTTC.

The CDR3 sequence is CASSQVASHLDTQYF. CDR3 DNA: TGCGCCAGCAGCCAAGTAGCTAGCCACTTAGATACGCAGTATTTT. The V and J genes are TRBV4-1 and TRBJ2-3; maybe TRBD2 (5 bases). Germline loops: CDR1 MGHRA, CDR2 YSYEKL. Trimming cost V 1 base and J 5 bases, with 13 bases left between them. The CDR3 length is 15 residues.

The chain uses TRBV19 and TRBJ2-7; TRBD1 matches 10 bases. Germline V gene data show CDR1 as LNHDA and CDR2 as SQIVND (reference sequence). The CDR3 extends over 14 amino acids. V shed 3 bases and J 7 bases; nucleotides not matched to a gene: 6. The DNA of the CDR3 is TGTGCCAGTAGTATGGGGACAGGGGCGAGGGAGCAGTACTTC. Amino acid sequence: CASSMGTGAREQYF.